These 2 T cell receptor beta chains were sequenced from one sample in a study of T cells in Graves' hyperthyroidism and ophthalmopathy. RNA transcripts provided the source from which TCR beta CDR3 regions were amplified. The study used the HTBI primer set for a first-round RT-PCR of the TCR CDR3. TCRdb reprocessed the multiplex PCR reads via MiXCR and lists one record per CDR3 protein. This table holds about 640,000 distinct CDR3 sequences, around 15% found once. The material sequenced was blood. The receptors were sampled from a woman aged 50 to 65 with Graves' ophthalmopathy.

This clonotype was seen ten or more times. The V gene is TRBV28, the J gene TRBJ2-3, with 7 bases aligning to TRBD2. The V and J ends lost 5 bases and 12 bases, in that order; junction bases with no gene match: 8. Per germline, CDR1 MDHEN and CDR2 SYDVKM. The CDR3 covers 12 residues. CDR3: CASSPRTRNQYF. As DNA, the CDR3 is TGTGCCAGCAGTCCCAGGACTAGAAATCAGTATTTT.

This clonotype was picked up many times. The chain links TRBV7-2 to TRBJ2-1, with a tentative D call TRBD2 (6 bases). Germline V gene sequence: CDR1 SGHTA, CDR2 FQGNSA. Trimming cost V 0 bases and J 4 bases, with 13 bases left between them. This CDR3 region has 16 residues. The CDR3 region has the DNA TGTGCCAGCAGCTTAGCTGGTCTAGCGCAATACAATGAGCAGTTCTTC. Residues: CASSLAGLAQYNEQFF.